This record covers a single T cell receptor (beta chain). Per the study methods: Estimation of nucleated cell counts was performed using reference gene primer amplification. Sequencing used immunoSEQ multiplex PCR; TCRdb keeps in-frame clones, though not all of them. Clone size and the V and J calls come from that table; the DNA yielded D and trimming. The sample yields around 170,000 clones, around 83% seen once. This sample is drawn from a study of blood T cell repertoires in COVID-19. Study context: Sites in the United States, Italy and Spain provided acute and convalescent COVID-19 samples. T cells, B-cell-depleted T cells, or PBMCs supplied cDNA or gDNA.

The CDR3 sequence is 16 residues long. Trimming took 4 bases from V and 4 from J; bases not matched to a gene: 12. Per the germline V gene, CDR1 is SGHAT and CDR2 is FQNNGV. The V and J genes are TRBV11-2 and TRBJ1-2; TRBD1 matches at 7 bases. Sequenced: peripheral blood. The receptor was isolated from a woman aged 40 to 50 with acute or convalescent COVID-19. CDR3 coding DNA: TGTGCCAGCAGCTCCTTCTCCAGGGGGACGTTCTATGGCTACACCTTC. Its protein is CASSSFSRGTFYGYTF.